The 31 T cell receptor beta chains listed next were all sequenced from one sample in a study of Ad26.COV2.S vaccination and SARS-CoV-2 variants. Treatment: 15 to 20 received Ad26.COV2.S at low or high dose, single or two shots; 5 received placebo; per-sample allocation not given. Samples came from day 63 after the first vaccine or placebo injection. Sequenced by immunoSEQ multiplex PCR; TCRdb stores in-frame clones only, minus some. The table has roughly 680,000 clones, roughly nine tenths seen once. Sequenced material: peripheral blood, taken in a trial of Ad26.COV2.S vaccine versus placebo. Source of these receptors: a person between 18 and 65 years old who received the Ad26.COV2.S COVID-19 vaccine or a placebo.

The chain links TRBV2 to TRBJ1-5; D gene unclear. This CDR3 comprises 15 residues. Germline CDR1 SNHLY, CDR2 FYNNEI. The V end lost 4 bases, the J end lost 3 bases, and 13 bases lay between the germline ends. CDR3 sequence (DNA): TGTGCCAGCAGTGGGGCAGGAGGGATCAATCAGCCCCAGCATTTT. Protein product: CASSGAGGINQPQHF. The entire variable domain, with the rest obtained from reference TRBV2 and TRBJ1-5, is as follows: EPEVTQTPSHQVTQMGQEVILRCVPISNHLYFYWYRQILGQKVEFLVSFYNNEISEKSEIFDDQFSVERPDGSNFTLKIRSTKLEDSAMYFCASSGAGGINQPQHFGDGTRLSIL.

The gene calls are TRBV6-5 and TRBJ1-4; TRBD1 agrees at 7 bases. The germline V gene has CDR1 MNHEY and CDR2 SVGAGI. Trimming removed 6 bases from V and 2 bases from J; junction bases left unmatched: 6. CDR3 length: 15 residues. The DNA for the CDR3 is TGTGCCAGCAGCCCCAACAGGGGCACTAATGAAAAACTGTTTTTT. Translation: CASSPNRGTNEKLFF.

This clone is a singleton in its sample. The rearrangement joins TRBV7-9 to TRBJ1-4; D is possibly TRBD1 (6 bases). Germline CDR1 SEHNR, CDR2 FQNEAQ (reference sequence). With 5 bases removed from V and 0 bases from J, the gap between germline ends came to 10 bases. The CDR3 sequence is 15 residues long. CDR3 nucleotides: TGTGCCAGCAGCGGAACAGGGACAACTAATGAAAAACTGTTTTTT. It translates to CASSGTGTTNEKLFF.

This chain joins TRBV6-4 and TRBJ2-1; D perhaps matches TRBD1 (6 bases). Trimming removed 4 bases from V and 9 bases from J, with 10 bases in between. From germline, CDR1 is MRHNA and CDR2 SNTAGT. The CDR3 sequence is 12 residues long. CDR3 protein: CASSATGFEQFF. As DNA, the CDR3 is TGTGCCAGCAGTGCGACAGGATTTGAGCAGTTCTTC.

Note on this clone: One end of the junction does not line up with germline, which may come from a read error. The rearrangement links TRBV7-2 to TRBJ2-7; 15 bases align to TRBD2. This CDR3 comprises 14 residues. CDR1 is SGHTA and CDR2 is FQGNSA in the germline V gene. CDR3 residues: CASSRGLAGGGRDF. CDR3 DNA sequence: TGTGCCAGCAGCCGGGGACTAGCGGGGGGCGGTCGGGACTTC.

The V gene is TRBV21-1, the J gene TRBJ1-5. TRBV21-1 is deemed a pseudogene. The CDR3 is made up of 17 amino acids. CDR3 DNA sequence: TGTGCCAGCAGCAGGGGGGGACCCTCGAATAGCAATCAGCCCCAGCATTTT. It specifies CASSRGGPSNSNQPQHF.

The chain employs TRBV23-1 and TRBJ2-2; either TRBD1 or TRBD2 may fit D (5 bases each). TRBV23-1 is assigned to the ORF class and has an uncertain function. The CDR3 contains 19 residues. The V gene lost 0 bases and the J gene lost 3 bases, with 20 bases spanning the gap. CDR3 DNA: TGCGCCAGCAGTCAATCGGCCCCTAACCCGGGGCAGGACACCGGGGAGCTGTTTTTT. It is translated as CASSQSAPNPGQDTGELFF.

On this clone: The sample carries other DNA sequences with the same CDR3. The chain links TRBV10-1 to TRBJ2-1, with 7 nucleotides matching TRBD2. The CDR3 sequence is 16 residues long. Germline V CDR1 and CDR2: WNHNN, SYGVQD (reference sequence). After removal of 4 bases from V and 0 bases from J, the junction contained 6 bases not matched to a gene. The CDR3 DNA follows: TGCGCCAGCAGTGGGGCTAGCGGACGCTCCTACAATGAGCAGTTCTTC. It encodes CASSGASGRSYNEQFF.

The DNA for the CDR3 is TGCGCCAGCAGCCTCCAAAGGGACATAGACCCTGGGGCCAACGTCCTGACTTTC. It is translated as CASSLQRDIDPGANVLTF. This chain uses TRBV5-1 with TRBJ2-6; weak D call: TRBD1 (6 bases). V lost 4 bases, J lost 2 bases, and 19 bases lay in between. The germline V gene encodes CDR1 SGHRS and CDR2 YFSETQ. This CDR3 region has 18 residues.

The chain carries TRBV12-3 or TRBV12-4 and TRBJ2-2, with unresolved D. V was cut by 7 bases and J by 5 bases, with 11 bases left in between. The CDR3 has 13 residues. The CDR3 spells CASTLVTTGELFF. Here the CDR3 DNA reads TGTGCCAGCACCCTCGTCACAACCGGGGAGCTGTTTTTT.

The DNA of the CDR3 is TGCGCCAGCAGCCAAGTGGTAGTTTCACCCCTCCACTTT. Encoded protein: CASSQVVVSPLHF. The rearrangement joins TRBV4-1 to TRBJ1-6; D unclear. The CDR3 sequence is 13 residues long. Germline V gives CDR1 MGHRA, CDR2 YSYEKL. Trimming removed 1 base at V and 9 bases at J, with 7 bases between.

The chain is built from TRBV9 and TRBJ2-2, with D perhaps matching TRBD1 or TRBD2 (5 bases each). Germline lookup yields CDR1 SGDLS and CDR2 YYNGEE. There are 16 residues in the CDR3. The germline V and J ends were trimmed by 2 bases and 2 bases, with 13 bases remaining between them. The DNA of the CDR3 is TGTGCCAGCAGCGTGAAGGGGACGGACAACACCGGGGAGCTGTTTTTT. This encodes CASSVKGTDNTGELFF. Variable domain in full (rest from reference TRBV9 and TRBJ2-2): DSGVTQTPKHLITATGQRVTLRCSPRSGDLSVYWYQQSLDQGLQFLIQYYNGEERAKGNILERFSAQQFPDLHSELNLSSLELGDSALYFCASSVKGTDNTGELFFGEGSRLTVL.

This chain links TRBV30 with TRBJ2-1; 9 bases are shared with TRBD2. The CDR3 is 20 residues long. V lost 1 base to trimming and J lost 1 base; unmatched junction nucleotides: 17. Per the germline V gene, CDR1 is GTSNPN and CDR2 is SVGIG (reference sequence). Here the CDR3 reads CAWSGASGNSPHRSYNEQFF. CDR3 nucleotide sequence: TGTGCCTGGAGTGGAGCTAGCGGGAATTCCCCCCATAGGTCCTACAATGAGCAGTTCTTC.

This chain joins TRBV9 and TRBJ2-5; D is ambiguous. Trimming shortened V by 0 bases and J by 0 bases, and 9 bases separated the two germline ends. CDR1 and CDR2 from the germline V gene are SGDLS and YYNGEE. This CDR3 is 15 amino acids long. The CDR3 nucleotides are TGTGCCAGCAGCGTAGGGTTAGATTACCAAGAGACCCAGTACTTC. It yields the protein CASSVGLDYQETQYF.

This rearrangement joins TRBV12-3 or TRBV12-4 to TRBJ1-5; D is uncertain. Trimming removed 1 base at V and 7 bases at J, with 5 bases between. The CDR3 consists of 12 residues. CDR3 loop: CASSLGQQPQHF. For the CDR3, the DNA is TGTGCCAGCAGTTTAGGGCAGCAGCCCCAGCATTTT.

The CDR3 bases are TGTGCCAGTCTAGCGGGATTTAACACCGGGGAGCTGTTTTTT. Protein sequence: CASLAGFNTGELFF. The chain links TRBV7-9 to TRBJ2-2; the match to TRBD2 covers 9 bases. The junction had 4 bases not matched to a gene; V was cut back by 9 bases and J by 2 bases. This CDR3 contains 14 residues. CDR1 and CDR2 from the germline V gene are SEHNR and FQNEAQ (reference sequence).

This clone was seen more than once but under ten times. The V gene is TRBV19, the J gene TRBJ1-2; D not certain. V shed 9 bases and J shed 4 bases, with 15 bases lying between them. Germline V gives CDR1 LNHDA, CDR2 SQIVND (reference sequence). CDR3 length: 13 amino acids. In nucleotides, the CDR3 is TGTGCCAGCCGTCCCCAGCAGGTCTATGGCTACACCTTC. Its protein product is CASRPQQVYGYTF.

This chain connects TRBV25-1 to TRBJ2-7; unclear D gene. CDR1 is MGHDK and CDR2 is SYGVNS in the germline V gene. CDR3 size: 11 residues. Trimming shortened V by 5 bases and J by 2 bases, and 4 bases separated the two germline ends. The CDR3 reads CASSLAYEQYF. The CDR3 region has the DNA TGTGCCAGCAGTCTAGCCTACGAGCAGTACTTC.

The V call is TRBV2, the J call TRBJ2-7, with TRBD2 matching 9 bases. Germline V gene data show CDR1 as SNHLY and CDR2 as FYNNEI. J lost 4 bases, V lost 0 bases, and 7 bases had no gene match. This CDR3 region has 16 residues. The CDR3 coding sequence is TGTGCCAGCAGTGAAGCCCTTAGCGGGGGAAGATACGAGCAGTACTTC. It codes for CASSEALSGGRYEQYF.

V gene TRBV3-1 (or the pseudogene TRBV3-2) combines with J gene TRBJ2-3; 8 bases map to TRBD2. The CDR3 extends over 16 amino acids. With V trimmed by 2 bases and J by 2 bases, 6 bases remained unmatched. Germline CDR1 is LGHDT and CDR2 is YNNKEL (reference sequence). The CDR3, as DNA: TGTGCCAGCAGCCAACTCGGGGGGGTACACACAGATACGCAGTATTTT. This codes for CASSQLGGVHTDTQYF.

This chain joins TRBV2 and TRBJ2-1; no clear D gene. This CDR3 region has 15 residues. V was trimmed by 3 bases and J by 6 bases, leaving 15 bases between them. Germline-derived CDR1 and CDR2 are SNHLY and FYNNEI. As DNA, the CDR3 is TGTGCCAGCAGTGAGGGATTCTACCTACGCAATGAGCAGTTCTTC. It encodes CASSEGFYLRNEQFF.

V and J are TRBV3-1 (or the pseudogene TRBV3-2) and TRBJ1-3; D ambiguous. The V gene's germline CDR1 is LGHDT and CDR2 YNNKEL (reference sequence). The V end was cut by 7 bases, the J end by 3 bases, with 13 bases between. The CDR3 length is 14 residues. The CDR3 protein is CASNWQASGNTIYF. The CDR3 DNA follows: TGTGCCAGCAATTGGCAAGCGAGTGGAAACACCATATATTTT.

V and J are TRBV6-5 and TRBJ1-3; a weak D match, TRBD1 (5 bases). The CDR3 covers 12 residues. CDR1 is MNHEY and CDR2 is SVGAGI in the germline V gene. V was shortened by 7 bases and J by 4 bases, with 8 bases between the two germline ends. The CDR3 DNA follows: TGTGCCAGCAACCAGGGAGGAAACACCATATATTTT. Translation: CASNQGGNTIYF.

The rearrangement links TRBV6-5 to TRBJ1-2, with D possibly TRBD1 on 5 matching bases. Deletions cut 4 bases from V and 1 base from J, with 10 bases between. CDR1 and CDR2 from the germline V gene are MNHEY and SVGAGI. CDR3 size: 14 residues. The CDR3 reads CASSSSDSNYGYTF. CDR3 coding DNA: TGTGCCAGCAGTTCCTCTGACAGTAACTATGGCTACACCTTC.

The rearrangement uses TRBV6-2 or TRBV6-3 and TRBJ2-2, with 9 bases that match TRBD2. Per germline, CDR1 MNHEY and CDR2 SVGEGT. V was pared by 6 bases and J by 1 base, with 6 bases of the junction left unmatched. CDR3 length: 16 residues. DNA of the CDR3: TGTGCCAGCAGCCGACTACTAGCGGGGAACACCGGGGAGCTGTTTTTT. This translates into CASSRLLAGNTGELFF.

This clone was detected a few times. V usage is TRBV30 and J usage is TRBJ1-5; no clear D gene. The CDR3 contains 13 residues. Germline CDR1 and CDR2: GTSNPN and SVGIG (reference sequence). The V end was cut by 4 bases, the J end by 7 bases, with 14 bases between. The DNA for the CDR3 is TGTGCCTGGAATGCGGGGAGAGGACAGCCCCAGCATTTT. It yields the protein CAWNAGRGQPQHF.

This clone has just a few counts. The chain carries TRBV2 and TRBJ1-3, with D uncertain. Germline CDR1 is SNHLY and CDR2 is FYNNEI. CDR3 size: 14 residues. V lost 1 base and J lost 0, with 4 bases in between. In DNA, the CDR3 is TGTGCCAGCAGTGAAGTGAACTCTGGAAACACCATATATTTT. It yields the protein CASSEVNSGNTIYF.

V gene TRBV19 combines with J gene TRBJ1-6; D is unresolved. V was pared by 5 bases and J by 1 base, with 9 bases between. The CDR3 spans 15 residues. Germline V gives CDR1 LNHDA, CDR2 SQIVND (reference sequence). The CDR3 spells CASSVGSSYNSPLHF. Here the CDR3 DNA reads TGTGCCAGTAGTGTTGGAAGTTCCTATAATTCACCCCTCCACTTT.

The chain links TRBV6-5 to TRBJ1-5, with TRBD1 identical over 9 bases. The ends lost 4 bases at V and 1 base at J; junction bases unmatched: 2. CDR1 and CDR2 (germline): MNHEY, SVGAGI. The CDR3 sequence is 15 residues long. This chain's CDR3 is CASSSGTGSNQPQHF. Written as DNA, the CDR3 is TGTGCCAGCAGTTCCGGGACAGGGAGCAATCAGCCCCAGCATTTT.

The rearrangement links TRBV5-1 to TRBJ2-7; D is possibly TRBD1 (6 bases). Trimming took off 4 bases at V and 5 bases at J, with 10 bases between the two ends. The germline V gene encodes CDR1 SGHRS and CDR2 YFSETQ. CDR3 length: 12 residues. The CDR3 protein is CASSPNRDEQYF. The CDR3 DNA follows: TGCGCCAGCAGCCCAAACAGGGACGAGCAGTACTTC.

CDR3 protein: CASSGHRVDSYEQYF. For the CDR3, the DNA is TGCGCCAGCAGTGGACACAGGGTCGATTCCTACGAGCAGTACTTC. The genes are TRBV10-1 and TRBJ2-7; possible D gene TRBD1, 6 bases. Trimming left V 4 bases short and J 1 base short, with 14 bases between. The CDR3 length is 15 residues. Germline lookup yields CDR1 WNHNN and CDR2 SYGVQD (reference sequence).